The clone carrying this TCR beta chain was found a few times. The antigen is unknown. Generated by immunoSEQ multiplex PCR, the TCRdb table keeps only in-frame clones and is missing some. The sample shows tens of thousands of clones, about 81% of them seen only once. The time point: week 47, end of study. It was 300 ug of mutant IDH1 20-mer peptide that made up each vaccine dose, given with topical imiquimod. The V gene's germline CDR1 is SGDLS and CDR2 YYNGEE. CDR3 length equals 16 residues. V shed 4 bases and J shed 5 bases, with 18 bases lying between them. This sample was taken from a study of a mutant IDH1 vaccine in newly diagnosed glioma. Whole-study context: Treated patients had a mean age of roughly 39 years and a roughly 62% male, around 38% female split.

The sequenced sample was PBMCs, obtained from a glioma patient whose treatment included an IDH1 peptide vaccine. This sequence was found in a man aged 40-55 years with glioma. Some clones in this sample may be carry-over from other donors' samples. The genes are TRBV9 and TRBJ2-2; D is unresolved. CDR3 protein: CASSPYPTLRTGELFF. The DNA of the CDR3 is TGTGCCAGCAGCCCCTACCCGACCCTCCGTACCGGGGAGCTGTTTTTT.